The present T cell receptor beta chain was sequenced within a study of T cells in Graves' hyperthyroidism and ophthalmopathy. Hyperthyroidism was newly diagnosed in patients aged 18 to 65 (duration under 2 months). Based on clinical symptoms, serum thyroxine and TRAb, thyroid ultrasound and orbital computed tomography, diagnoses were reached. Blood was obtained at the first hyperthyroidism diagnosis, which preceded any ophthalmopathy symptoms. Whole-study findings and limits: In simple terms, a model built on 13 V-J features told ophthalmopathy apart from stable hyperthyroidism.

The V end lost 6 bases, the J end lost 4 bases, and 13 bases lay between the germline ends. The CDR3 is 14 residues long. The germline CDR1 and CDR2 sequences are SGHRS and YFSETQ. Concerning this clonotype itself: Its antigen remains unknown.

Regions amplified from RNA transcripts were the TCR beta CDR3 regions. HTBI primers were the set used in a first-round RT-PCR of the TCR CDR3. From the multiplex PCR reads, TCRdb called clonotypes with MiXCR, one entry per CDR3 protein. The repertoire holds approximately 400,000 distinct CDR3 sequences, with approximately 14% as singletons. The source is a woman between 18 and 30 years old with Graves' hyperthyroidism that later progressed to Graves' ophthalmopathy. V and J are TRBV5-1 and TRBJ2-2; no firm D call. Sequencing was done on a sample of blood. The chain's CDR3 is CASTSLGGTGELFF. The CDR3 nucleotides read TGCGCCAGCACTTCCCTGGGCGGCACCGGGGAGCTGTTTTTT.